This record looks at one T cell receptor beta chain sequence and its context. This sample stems from a study of blood T cell repertoires in COVID-19. The wider study: Spain, Italy and the United States supplied samples that represented acute and convalescent COVID-19. T cells, B-cell-depleted T cells, or PBMCs supplied cDNA or gDNA.

Per the original methods: Using reference gene primer amplification, nucleated cell counts were estimated. Using immunoSEQ multiplex PCR, the repertoire was profiled, and TCRdb retains in-frame clones only, with some absent. That table furnishes V, J and clone size, whereas the DNA furnished D and trimming. The sample gives more than 45,000 clones, roughly 85% of which show up once; approximately 2.6% is in the top ten. Germline CDR1 and CDR2: SGHNT and YENEEA. V dropped 1 base and J dropped 0; count of bases not matched to a gene: 6. This CDR3 has 17 amino acids. The sequenced sample was peripheral blood. The sequence was obtained from a man older than 75 with acute or convalescent COVID-19. The rearrangement joins TRBV11-3 to TRBJ2-3; 8 nucleotides align to TRBD2. This CDR3 is CASSLAGGASSTDTQYF. Written as DNA, the CDR3 is TGTGCCAGCAGCTTAGCGGGGGGGGCCTCGAGCACAGATACGCAGTATTTT.